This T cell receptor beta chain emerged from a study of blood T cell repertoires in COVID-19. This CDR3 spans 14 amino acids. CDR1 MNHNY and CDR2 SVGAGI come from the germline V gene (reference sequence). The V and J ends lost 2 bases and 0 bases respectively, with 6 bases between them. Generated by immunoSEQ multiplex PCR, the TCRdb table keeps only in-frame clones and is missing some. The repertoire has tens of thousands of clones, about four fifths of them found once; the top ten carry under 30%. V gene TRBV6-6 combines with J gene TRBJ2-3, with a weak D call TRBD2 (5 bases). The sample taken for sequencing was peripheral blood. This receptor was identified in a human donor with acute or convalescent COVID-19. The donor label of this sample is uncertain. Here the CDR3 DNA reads TGTGCCAGCAGTTACCCGGGGAGCACAGATACGCAGTATTTT. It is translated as CASSYPGSTDTQYF.